The 9 T cell receptor beta chains given below trace back to one sample, sequenced in a study of shared clonotypes between healthy human individuals. Produced via immunoSEQ multiplex PCR; TCRdb's table is partial and in-frame only. Counted here are about 2 million clones, roughly 94% occurring once; the ten biggest clones make up about 0.13%. Sequencing was carried out using naive CD4+ T cells sorted from blood. Subset defined: CD45RA+ positively selected. The receptors derive from a man aged 18 to 30 in good health.

The DNA of the CDR3 is TGTGCCAGTAGTGGGACTAGACTCTCCTACGAGCAGTACTTC. Protein product: CASSGTRLSYEQYF. The chain links TRBV19 to TRBJ2-7; 8 bases are shared with TRBD2. V shed 5 bases, J shed 0 bases, and the junction held 3 bases outside the gene matches. The CDR3 contains 14 residues. Germline-derived CDR1 and CDR2 are LNHDA and SQIVND (reference sequence). The complete variable domain, with remaining parts taken from reference TRBV19 and TRBJ2-7, reads DGGITQSPKYLFRKEGQNVTLSCEQNLNHDAMYWYRQDPGQGLRLIYYSQIVNDFQKGDIAEGYSVSREKKESFPLTVTSAQKNPTAFYLCASSGTRLSYEQYFGPGTRLTVT.

As for this clone: Since a much larger clone is just one base distant, this may be a read error. The chain recombines TRBV11-2 with TRBJ2-7, with D unresolved. CDR1 and CDR2 from the germline V gene are SGHAT and FQNNGV. The CDR3 is 12 amino acids. V lost 4 bases and J 3 bases, leaving 7 bases between the germline ends. The CDR3 loop reads CASSSGGYEQYF. CDR3 nucleotides: TGTGCCAGCAGCTCAGGTGGCTACGAGCAGTACTTC.

The chain carries TRBV7-2 and TRBJ1-2; D is ambiguous. Germline V lookup: CDR1 SGHTA, CDR2 FQGNSA. This CDR3 has 14 residues. V lost 5 bases to trimming and J lost 2 bases, with 12 bases between them. CDR3 nucleotide sequence: TGTGCCAGCAGCCAGAACAAGGGAAACTATGGCTACACCTTC. Protein: CASSQNKGNYGYTF.

The chain uses TRBV7-9 and TRBJ1-5, with no clear D. The germline V and J ends were trimmed by 3 bases and 9 bases, with 9 bases remaining between them. The CDR3 runs 12 residues. The germline V gene encodes CDR1 SEHNR and CDR2 FQNEAQ (reference sequence). The CDR3 bases are TGTGCCAGCAGCTTCCCCCCTGGGCCCCAGCATTTT. Translation: CASSFPPGPQHF. Supplemented by reference TRBV7-9 and TRBJ1-5, the full variable domain reads DTGVSQNPRHKITKRGQNVTFRCDPISEHNRLYWYRQTLGQGPEFLTYFQNEAQLEKSRLLSDRFSAERPKGSFSTLEIQRTEQGDSAMYLCASSFPPGPQHFGDGTRLSIL.

The chain has TRBV30 and TRBJ1-5; D perhaps matches TRBD1 (5 bases). The CDR3 consists of 17 residues. The germline CDR1 and CDR2 sequences are GTSNPN and SVGIG (reference sequence). V shed 0 bases and J shed 5 bases, with 20 bases lying between them. CDR3 amino acids: CAWSVAGGRGSDQPQHF. DNA for the CDR3: TGTGCCTGGAGTGTAGCGGGGGGACGGGGTAGTGATCAGCCCCAGCATTTT.

This clone was seen only once. The chain uses TRBV5-1 and TRBJ1-6; TRBD1 matches at 7 bases. Per the germline V gene, CDR1 is SGHRS and CDR2 is YFSETQ. The junction had 6 bases not matched to a gene; V was cut back by 0 bases and J by 6 bases. This CDR3 is built from 16 residues. The CDR3 protein is CASSLAPGQTNSPLHF. The CDR3 DNA reads TGCGCCAGCAGCTTGGCCCCGGGACAGACTAATTCACCCCTCCACTTT. Filled out from reference TRBV5-1 and TRBJ1-6, the complete variable domain reads KAGVTQTPRYLIKTRGQQVTLSCSPISGHRSVSWYQQTPGQGLQFLFEYFSETQRNKGNFPGRFSGRQFSNSRSEMNVSTLELGDSALYLCASSLAPGQTNSPLHFGNGTRLTVT.

In this sample, this clone turned up once. The chain employs TRBV4-1 and TRBJ1-3; D not resolved. The germline V gene has CDR1 MGHRA and CDR2 YSYEKL. V was trimmed by 10 bases and J by 3 bases, leaving 13 bases between them. This CDR3 region has 13 residues. For the CDR3, the DNA is TGCGCCACCGCGACATCGGTTGGAAACACCATATATTTT. As protein: CATATSVGNTIYF.

The V gene is TRBV28, the J gene TRBJ1-1; TRBD1 might be the D (6 bases). V was clipped by 4 bases and J by 7 bases, with 19 bases between them. Germline V gene data show CDR1 as MDHEN and CDR2 as SYDVKM. There are 15 residues in the CDR3. The CDR3 DNA reads as TGTGCCAGCAGTTCAGGGGCCCAGGGCTTGGATGAAGCTTTCTTT. Its protein product is CASSSGAQGLDEAFF. Full variable domain (missing parts from reference TRBV28 and TRBJ1-1): DVKVTQSSRYLVKRTGEKVFLECVQDMDHENMFWYRQDPGLGLRLIYFSYDVKMKEKGDIPEGYSVSREKKERFSLILESASTNQTSMYLCASSSGAQGLDEAFFGQGTRLTVV.

The chain links TRBV2 to TRBJ2-2; 11 bases match TRBD1. The V segment lost 6 bases and the J segment 6 bases; nucleotides outside the gene matches: 3. This CDR3 is 14 amino acids long. The germline V gene encodes CDR1 SNHLY and CDR2 FYNNEI. Here the CDR3 reads CASSQDRGPGELFF. CDR3 bases: TGTGCCAGCAGCCAGGACAGGGGGCCCGGGGAGCTGTTTTTT.